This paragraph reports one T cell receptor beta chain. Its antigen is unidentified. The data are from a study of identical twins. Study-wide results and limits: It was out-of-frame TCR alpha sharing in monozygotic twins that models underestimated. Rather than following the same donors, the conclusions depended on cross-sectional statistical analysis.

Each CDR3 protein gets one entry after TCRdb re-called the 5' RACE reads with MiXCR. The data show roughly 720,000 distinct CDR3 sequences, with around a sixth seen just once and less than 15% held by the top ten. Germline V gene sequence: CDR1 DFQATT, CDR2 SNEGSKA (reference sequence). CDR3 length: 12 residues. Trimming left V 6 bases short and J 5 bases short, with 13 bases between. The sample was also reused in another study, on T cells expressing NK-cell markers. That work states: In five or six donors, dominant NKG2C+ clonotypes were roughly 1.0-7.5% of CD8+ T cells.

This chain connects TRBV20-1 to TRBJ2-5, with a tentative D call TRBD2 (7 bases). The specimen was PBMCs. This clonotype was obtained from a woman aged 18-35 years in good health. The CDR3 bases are TGCAGTGCCGCGAGGGGGGGGGAGACCCAGTACTTC. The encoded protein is CSAARGGETQYF.